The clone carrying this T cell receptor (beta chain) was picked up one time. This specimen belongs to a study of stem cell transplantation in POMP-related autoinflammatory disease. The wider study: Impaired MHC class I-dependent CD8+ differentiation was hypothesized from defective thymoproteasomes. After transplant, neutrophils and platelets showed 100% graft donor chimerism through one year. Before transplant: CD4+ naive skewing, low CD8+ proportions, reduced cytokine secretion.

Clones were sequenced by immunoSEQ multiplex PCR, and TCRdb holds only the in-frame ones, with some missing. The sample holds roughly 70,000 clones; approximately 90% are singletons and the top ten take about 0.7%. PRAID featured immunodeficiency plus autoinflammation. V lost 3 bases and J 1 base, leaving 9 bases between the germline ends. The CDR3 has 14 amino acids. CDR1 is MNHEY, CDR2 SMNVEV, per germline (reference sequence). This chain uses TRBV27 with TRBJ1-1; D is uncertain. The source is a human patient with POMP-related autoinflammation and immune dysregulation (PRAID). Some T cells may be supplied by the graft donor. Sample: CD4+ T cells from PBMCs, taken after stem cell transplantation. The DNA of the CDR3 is TGTGCCAGCAGTTTTCGACCGTCGAACACTGAAGCTTTCTTT. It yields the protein CASSFRPSNTEAFF.